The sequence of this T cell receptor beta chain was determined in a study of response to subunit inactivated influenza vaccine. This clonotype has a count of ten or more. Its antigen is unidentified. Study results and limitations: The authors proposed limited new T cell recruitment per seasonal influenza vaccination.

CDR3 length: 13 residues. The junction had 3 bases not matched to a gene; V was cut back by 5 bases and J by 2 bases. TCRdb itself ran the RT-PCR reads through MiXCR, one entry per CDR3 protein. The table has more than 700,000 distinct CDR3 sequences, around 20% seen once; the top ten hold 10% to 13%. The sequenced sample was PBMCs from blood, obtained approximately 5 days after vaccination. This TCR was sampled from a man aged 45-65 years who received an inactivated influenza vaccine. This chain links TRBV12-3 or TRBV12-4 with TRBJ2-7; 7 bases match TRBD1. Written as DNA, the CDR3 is TGTGCCAGCAGTATAGGACAGGCCTACGAGCAGTACTTC. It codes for CASSIGQAYEQYF.